This T cell receptor (beta chain) was captured in a study of long-term antiretroviral therapy in people with HIV. immunoSEQ v3.0 was run at survey level. Roughly 35,000-55,000 T-cell genomes per sample were the sequencing target. The assay was immunoSEQ multiplex PCR, and TCRdb's table has in-frame clones only and misses some. The sample shows roughly 18,000 clones, approximately 88% of them seen only once. Study-level findings and limits: Dominating the repertoire at all time points were the clones that expanded before ART. Transplant-donor-level diversity was not reached after ART, though diversity increased.

Trimming took off 4 bases at V and 5 bases at J, with 12 bases between the two ends. The CDR3 totals 14 residues. CDR1 and CDR2 from the germline V gene are MNHNS and SASEGT. Among participants with HIV, every one received treatment in the United States. This clone was observed a few times. Its target is not known. The clonotype was recovered from a man aged 18 to 29 with HIV. The sample was unsorted PBMCs, taken 0.9 years after starting antiretroviral therapy. The chain links TRBV6-1 to TRBJ1-5; no clear D. The CDR3 reads CASSADLEHQPQHF. The CDR3 DNA follows: TGTGCCAGCAGTGCCGATTTGGAACATCAGCCCCAGCATTTT.